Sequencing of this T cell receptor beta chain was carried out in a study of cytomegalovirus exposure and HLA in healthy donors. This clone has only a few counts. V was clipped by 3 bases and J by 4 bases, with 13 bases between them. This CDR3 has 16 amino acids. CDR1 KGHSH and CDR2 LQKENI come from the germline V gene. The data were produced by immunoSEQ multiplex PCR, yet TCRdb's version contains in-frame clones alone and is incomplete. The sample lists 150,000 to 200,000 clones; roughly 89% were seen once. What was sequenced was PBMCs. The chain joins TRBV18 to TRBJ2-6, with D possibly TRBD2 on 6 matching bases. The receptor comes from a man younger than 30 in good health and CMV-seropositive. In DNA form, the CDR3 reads TGTGCCAGCTCACCCCAGGAGGGAGCCGGGGCCAACGTCCTGACTTTC. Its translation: CASSPQEGAGANVLTF.